Listed below are T cell receptor beta chains from one sample, sequenced in a study of T cell repertoires in cytomegalovirus infection. TCRdb used MiXCR to reprocess the reads, holding one entry per CDR3 protein. The sample consists of nearly 550,000 distinct CDR3 sequences, approximately 17% of them appearing once. Sequencing used CD8+ T cells from PBMCs. The receptors shown here come from a human donor in good health (CMV status not recorded). Some clones in this sample may be carry-over from other donors' samples. The CDR3 runs from the conserved cysteine through the conserved F or W. D genes are given only for firm matches. Clone size is shown for a subset of rows, as once, few, many or a class of expanded clone.

size	J	V	D	DNA	CDR3
many	TRBJ1-5	TRBV6-6	.	TGTGCCAGCAGCAAGGGGCTAGTATCTTTGAATCAGCCCCAGCATTTT	CASSKGLVSLNQPQHF
many	TRBJ1-2	TRBV7-9	TRBD1	TGTGCCAGCAGCTTAGACAGGGGATTAGCTAACTATGGCTACACCTTC	CASSLDRGLANYGYTF
few	TRBJ1-1	TRBV6-1	.	TGTGCCAGCAGTTCCGTCTATGAACAGGATAACACTGAAGCTTTCTTT	CASSSVYEQDNTEAFF
many	TRBJ2-1	TRBV4-1	.	TGCGCCAGCAGCCAAGAAGGGGGATTCGGAAATGAGCAGTTCTTC	CASSQEGGFGNEQFF
few	TRBJ1-6	TRBV20-1	TRBD1	TGCAGTGCTAGAGATCATGAGGAGGGGGCGGATTCACCCCTCCACTTT	CSARDHEEGADSPLHF
few	TRBJ1-5	TRBV28	.	TGTGCCAGCAGTTCCCCCGGTCGTGGGGGGGGAGGGCAGCCCCAGCATTTT	CASSSPGRGGGGQPQHF
few	TRBJ2-7	TRBV20-1	.	TGCAGTGCTAGAGAGGGGAGCTACGAGCAGTACTTC	CSAREGSYEQYF
many	TRBJ2-5	TRBV6-2/TRBV6-3	.	TGTGCCAGCAGATTCCTAGCGCCACAAGAGACCCAGTACTTC	CASRFLAPQETQYF
.	TRBJ2-7	TRBV20-1	TRBD2	TGCAGTGCTAGAGCCCTAGCGGGGGCATACGAGCAGTACTTC	CSARALAGAYEQYF
.	TRBJ2-2	TRBV28	.	TGTGCCAGCAGTCCCCACTGGGAGCTGTTTTTT	CASSPHWELFF
many	TRBJ1-2	TRBV4-2	.	TGTGCCAGCAGCCAAGATAACGGCTACACCTTC	CASSQDNGYTF
many	TRBJ2-3	TRBV7-2	.	TGTGCCAGCAGCTCCCGGAGGGCAGATACGCAGTATTTT	CASSSRRADTQYF
many	TRBJ1-5	TRBV6-1	.	TGTGCCAGCAGCCTATACGGGGTAACGGGCAATCAGCCCCAGCATTTT	CASSLYGVTGNQPQHF
many	TRBJ2-1	TRBV29-1	TRBD2	TGCAGCGTTGAAGGTGGGGCTAGCGGCCTTAGCTCCTACAATGAGCAGTTCTTC	CSVEGGASGLSSYNEQFF
.	TRBJ1-2	TRBV6-5	.	TGTGCCAGCAGTTACGGAGAGGGAGGGGGCTACACCTTC	CASSYGEGGGYTF
few	TRBJ1-1	TRBV7-9	.	TGTGCCAGCAGCCTGTTCGACAGGAACACTGAAGCTTTCTTT	CASSLFDRNTEAFF
few	TRBJ2-1	TRBV2	.	TGTGCCAGCAGTGGGGACTCCACCAGGTTCTTC	CASSGDSTRFF
.	TRBJ2-4	TRBV3-1	TRBD2	TGTGCCAGCAGCTTAGGACTAGCCCCCAAAAACATTCAGTACTTC	CASSLGLAPKNIQYF
many	TRBJ2-1	TRBV7-8	TRBD2	TGTGCCAGCAGCTCGGAGCGGGGGGCCATTAATGAGCAGTTCTTC	CASSSERGAINEQFF
once	TRBJ1-2	TRBV2	TRBD1	TGTGCCAGCAACTTGGGACAGAACTATGGCTACACCTTC	CASNLGQNYGYTF
many	TRBJ2-7	TRBV7-2	TRBD1	TGTGCCAGCAGCTTAGTTCGGACAGGGGTCGCCTACGAGCAGTACTTC	CASSLVRTGVAYEQYF
many	TRBJ2-1	TRBV11-2	.	TGTGCCAGCAGTCGTCTTCCGGACTACTACAATGAGCAGTTCTTC	CASSRLPDYYNEQFF
.	TRBJ2-1	TRBV27	.	TGTGCCAGCAGTTTATTTTCCAGAGCATACAATGAGCAGTTCTTC	CASSLFSRAYNEQFF
many	TRBJ2-7	TRBV19	.	TGTGCCAGTAGCTACTTAATCGGCTACGAGCAGTACTTC	CASSYLIGYEQYF
many	TRBJ2-7	TRBV27	.	TGTGCCAGCAGTAGAAACAGCATCCCCTACGAGCAGTACTTC	CASSRNSIPYEQYF
many	TRBJ1-1	TRBV7-8	.	TGTGCCAGCAGCATTACCCGGGGGGATGGCACTGAAGCTTTCTTT	CASSITRGDGTEAFF
.	TRBJ1-1	TRBV15	.	TGTGCCACCAGCTCTGGCAGGGAGGACACTGAAGCTTTCTTT	CATSSGREDTEAFF
many	TRBJ2-1	TRBV7-3	.	TGTGCCAGCAGCTTAGGCAGGGTAGCCCATGAGCAGTTCTTC	CASSLGRVAHEQFF
many	TRBJ2-2	TRBV11-2	.	TGTGCCAGCAGCCCATTCCCCCCCCTGACTCTCACCGGGGAGCTGTTTTTT	CASSPFPPLTLTGELFF
few	TRBJ2-1	TRBV10-3	TRBD2	TGTGCCATCAGTGACTCAGGCGGGGGATCCTACAATGAGCAGTTCTTC	CAISDSGGGSYNEQFF
.	TRBJ1-2	TRBV7-3	.	TGTGCCAGCAGCTTCGACCCTCCCTCAGTCTACACCTTC	CASSFDPPSVYTF
few	TRBJ2-1	TRBV24-1	TRBD1	TGTGCCACCAGTGATTGGCGTGGACAGGGATCCTACAATGAGCAGTTCTTC	CATSDWRGQGSYNEQFF
few	TRBJ1-5	TRBV7-8	TRBD1	TGTGCCAGCAGCGTCGACAGGGGGGGGCAGCCCCAGCATTTT	CASSVDRGGQPQHF
many	TRBJ1-3	TRBV12-3/TRBV12-4	.	TGTGCCAGCGGAGCAGCGGGCTCTGGAAACACCATATATTTT	CASGAAGSGNTIYF
.	TRBJ2-7	TRBV2	.	TGTGCCAGCAGTGATGAGGCCGAGCAGTACTTC	CASSDEAEQYF
many	TRBJ2-3	TRBV7-2	TRBD2	TGTGCCAGCAGCTTAGCCCCAACTAGCGGGAGGTTGGAAGCGGGCACAGATACGCAGTATTTT	CASSLAPTSGRLEAGTDTQYF
many	TRBJ1-5	TRBV27	.	TGTGCCAGCAGCTGGGGGGGGATGAGCAATCAGCCCCAGCATTTT	CASSWGGMSNQPQHF
few	TRBJ1-2	TRBV10-3	TRBD1	TGTGCCATCCTCGGACAGGGAAAAGACTATGGCTACACCTTC	CAILGQGKDYGYTF
many	TRBJ2-1	TRBV4-1	.	TGCGCCAGCAGCCCCAGAATCTTCGTCCGGGAAGGGGGCAATGAGCAGTTCTTC	CASSPRIFVREGGNEQFF
many	TRBJ2-7	TRBV28	TRBD1	TGTGCCAGCAGTCCCCTTCACAGGGGAGCCGAGCAGTACTTC	CASSPLHRGAEQYF
.	TRBJ2-5	TRBV19	TRBD2	TGTGCCAGTAGTATGTCTAGCGGCACCAAAGAGACCCAGTACTTC	CASSMSSGTKETQYF
many	TRBJ2-2	TRBV2	.	TGTGCCAGCCATGCCGCACTAGCGAACACCGGGGAGCTGTTTTTT	CASHAALANTGELFF
many	TRBJ2-6	TRBV5-6	.	TGTGCCAGCAGCCCCTCCGGGAGTGGGGCCAACGTCCTGACTTTC	CASSPSGSGANVLTF
many	TRBJ2-7	TRBV27	TRBD1	TGTGCCAGCTCCTTAGATGGACAGGACGGCGAGCAGTACTTC	CASSLDGQDGEQYF
few	TRBJ1-1	TRBV4-1	.	TGCGCCAGCAGCCAAGGGGAACGGGGGAACACTGAAGCTTTCTTT	CASSQGERGNTEAFF
few	TRBJ1-2	TRBV12-3/TRBV12-4	.	TGTGCCAGCAGTTTAGGTGGGCAGGGCGAAAGCTACACCTTC	CASSLGGQGESYTF
.	TRBJ2-7	TRBV29-1	.	TGCAGCGTTGAAGAAGGTGGAGACTTACCCTACGAGCAGTACTTC	CSVEEGGDLPYEQYF
.	TRBJ2-2	TRBV25-1	TRBD2	TGTGCCAGCAGTGGGCTTAGCGGGGGCCTGAACACCGGGGAGCTGTTTTTT	CASSGLSGGLNTGELFF
.	TRBJ2-7	TRBV4-2	TRBD2	TGTGCCAGCAGCCAAGGACTAGCGGGTTTCTCCTACGAGCAGTACTTC	CASSQGLAGFSYEQYF
many	TRBJ2-1	TRBV6-6	.	TGTGCCAGCAGTTACGGGACCTTAGGGAGATGGGCCAATGAGCAGTTCTTC	CASSYGTLGRWANEQFF
few	TRBJ1-5	TRBV27	.	TGTGCCAGCAGTGGGTGGGGTCTGGATCAGCCCCAGCATTTT	CASSGWGLDQPQHF
many	TRBJ2-7	TRBV6-1	.	TGTGCCAGCAGTGAAGCCCCTTGGGATGTAGCAGTCTCCTACGAGCAGTACTTC	CASSEAPWDVAVSYEQYF
few	TRBJ2-1	TRBV2	.	TGTGCCAGTCTCCGAGCCGAGCAGTTCTTC	CASLRAEQFF
.	TRBJ1-1	TRBV19	TRBD1	TGTGCCAGTAGTCCCCAGGGGGGGTCCACTGAAGCTTTCTTT	CASSPQGGSTEAFF